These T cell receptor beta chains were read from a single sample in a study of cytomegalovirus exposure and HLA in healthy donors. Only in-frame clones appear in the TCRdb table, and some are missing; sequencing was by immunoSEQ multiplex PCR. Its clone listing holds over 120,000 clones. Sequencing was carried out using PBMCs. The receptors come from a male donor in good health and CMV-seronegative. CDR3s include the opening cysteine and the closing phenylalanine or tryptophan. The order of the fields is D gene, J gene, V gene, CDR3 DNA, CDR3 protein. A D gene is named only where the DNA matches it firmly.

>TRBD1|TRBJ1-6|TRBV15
TGTGCCACCAGCAGATTGGGACAGGGACATTCACCCCTCCACTTT
CATSRLGQGHSPLHF
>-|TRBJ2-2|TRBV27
TGTGCCAGCAGGGACCATGCAAGACGGGAAGACACCGGGGAGCTGTTTTTT
CASRDHARREDTGELFF
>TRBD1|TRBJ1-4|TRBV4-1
TGCGCCAGCAGCCAAGAATCGGGACAGGGGGCCCTCGGGGCAAAACTGTTTTTT
CASSQESGQGALGAKLFF
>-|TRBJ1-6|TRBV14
TGTGCCAGCAGCCACCTAGACAGCTCCAATTCACCCCTCCACTTT
CASSHLDSSNSPLHF
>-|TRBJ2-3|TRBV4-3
TGCGCCAGCAGCCAAGGGGGCACAGGGATGGTCACAGATACGCAGTATTTT
CASSQGGTGMVTDTQYF
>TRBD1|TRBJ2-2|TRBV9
TGTGCCAGCAGCGTAGGGACAGGGGTCACCGGGGAGCTGTTTTTT
CASSVGTGVTGELFF
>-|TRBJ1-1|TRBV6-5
TGTGCCAGCAGTTCGATCACAGTAATGAACACTGAAGCTTTCTTT
CASSSITVMNTEAFF
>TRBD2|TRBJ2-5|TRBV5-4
TGTGCCAGCAGCTCCCAGAGACTAGCGATACAAGAGACCCAGTACTTC
CASSSQRLAIQETQYF
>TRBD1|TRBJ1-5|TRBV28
TGTGCCAGCAGTTTCAAGGCCGGGACAGGGGATTCGTTGAGCAATCAGCCCCAGCATTTT
CASSFKAGTGDSLSNQPQHF
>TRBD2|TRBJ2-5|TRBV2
TGTGCCAGCACTTCTTTACTAGCGGGACAAGAGACCCAGTACTTC
CASTSLLAGQETQYF
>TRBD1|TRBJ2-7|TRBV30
TGTGCCTGGTCTTGGCAGGGGGCAAGACACGAGCAGTACTTC
CAWSWQGARHEQYF
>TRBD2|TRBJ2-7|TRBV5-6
TGTGCCAGCAGCGGGCGGGGGGCCTTCCACTACGAGCAGTACTTC
CASSGRGAFHYEQYF
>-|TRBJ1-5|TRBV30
TGTGCCTGGAGTCCAGGGAGGGAACAGCCCCAGCATTTT
CAWSPGREQPQHF
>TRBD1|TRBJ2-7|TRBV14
TGTGCCAGCAGCCAAGGAAGGGGGCGCCCCTACGAGCAGTACTTC
CASSQGRGRPYEQYF
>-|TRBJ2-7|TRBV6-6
TGTGCCAGCAGTTTTTCGGGGATAAGCTTTCCCGAGCAGTACTTC
CASSFSGISFPEQYF
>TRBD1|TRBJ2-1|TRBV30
TGTGCCGGCACACAGGGGGCAGCGACAGGTGAGCAGTTCTTC
CAGTQGAATGEQFF
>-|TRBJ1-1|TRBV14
TGTGCCAGCAGCCAAACGATAGCCCGGAACACTGAAGCTTTCTTT
CASSQTIARNTEAFF
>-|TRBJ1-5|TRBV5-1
TGCGCCAGCAGCTTGGAAGGGGTTTATAGCAATCAGCCCCAGCATTTT
CASSLEGVYSNQPQHF
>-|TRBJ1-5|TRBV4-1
TGCGCCAGCAGCCAAGAAGGCGGGGGGAATCAGCCCCAGCATTTT
CASSQEGGGNQPQHF
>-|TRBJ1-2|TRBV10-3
TGTGCCATCAGTGTTGGCAGGGCTGATGGCTACACCTTC
CAISVGRADGYTF
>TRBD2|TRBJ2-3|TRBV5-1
TGCGCCAGCAGCTTGGGGGGAGGGACAGATACGCAGTATTTT
CASSLGGGTDTQYF
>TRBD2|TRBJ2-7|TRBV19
TGTGCCAGTAGTATTTCTAGCGGGGCCGCCGAGCAGTACTTC
CASSISSGAAEQYF
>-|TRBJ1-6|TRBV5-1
TGCGCCAGCAGCTTGGAACTAAATTCACCCCTCCACTTT
CASSLELNSPLHF
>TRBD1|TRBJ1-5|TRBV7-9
TGTGCCAGCAGCCGGGACAGGGAAGGTCAGCCCCAGCATTTT
CASSRDREGQPQHF
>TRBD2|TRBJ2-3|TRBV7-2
TGTGCCGGCAGGACTAGCGGGGGAGATACGCAGTATTTT
CAGRTSGGDTQYF
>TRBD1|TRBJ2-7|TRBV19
TGTGCCAGTAGTGGGACAGGCCACTCCTACGAGCAGTACTTC
CASSGTGHSYEQYF
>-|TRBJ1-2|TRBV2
TGTGCCAGCAGTGAAGCGCTTCTGGGGGCAAAGGGCTACACCTTC
CASSEALLGAKGYTF
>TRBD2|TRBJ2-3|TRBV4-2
TGTGCCAGCAGCCAAGCGGGGACTAGCAGGAGCACAGATACGCAGTATTTT
CASSQAGTSRSTDTQYF
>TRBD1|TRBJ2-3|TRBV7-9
TGTGCCAGCAGCTCCCCGGGACAGGGGGCGAATACGCAGTATTTT
CASSSPGQGANTQYF
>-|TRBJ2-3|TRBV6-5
TGTGCCAGCAGTGGGGGCCGGGGTCCGCTCCAGTATTTT
CASSGGRGPLQYF
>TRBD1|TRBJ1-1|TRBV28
TGTGCCAGCAAACTGACAGGGAAGGTTGGAGGCCGAGCTTTCTTT
CASKLTGKVGGRAFF
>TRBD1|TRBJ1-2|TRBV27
TGTGCCAGCAGTCCCGCCGGGACAGGGGGGAGCTATGGCTACACCTTC
CASSPAGTGGSYGYTF
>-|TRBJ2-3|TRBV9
TGTGCCAGCAGCGTAGCTGTCCTGGGGGGTACTAGCACAGATACGCAGTATTTT
CASSVAVLGGTSTDTQYF
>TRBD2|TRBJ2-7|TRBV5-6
TGTGCCAGCAGCTTGGGTGCGGGACTAGTCTACGAGCAGTACTTC
CASSLGAGLVYEQYF
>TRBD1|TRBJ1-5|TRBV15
TGTGCCACCAGCAGAGGCCGACAGGGGGTCTATAGCAATCAGCCCCAGCATTTT
CATSRGRQGVYSNQPQHF
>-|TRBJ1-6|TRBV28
TGTGCCAGCAGTATTACAGGGAATTCACCCCTCCACTTT
CASSITGNSPLHF
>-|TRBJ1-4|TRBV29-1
TGCAGCGTTGAAGATCGTGGCGGGGCGTTGAATGAAAAACTGTTTTTT
CSVEDRGGALNEKLFF
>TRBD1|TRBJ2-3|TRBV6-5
TGTGCCAGCAGGAGGACAGGTGATACAGATACGCAGTATTTT
CASRRTGDTDTQYF
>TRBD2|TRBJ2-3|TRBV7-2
TGTGCCAGCAGCTTAGGAGCGGTCAGCGGGAGAGATACGCAGTATTTT
CASSLGAVSGRDTQYF
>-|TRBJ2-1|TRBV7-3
TGTGCCAGCAGCTCGACAGGCACCAATGAGCAGTTCTTC
CASSSTGTNEQFF
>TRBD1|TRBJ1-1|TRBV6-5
TGTGCCAGCAGACGGGACAGCCAAAAGAACACTGAAGCTTTCTTT
CASRRDSQKNTEAFF
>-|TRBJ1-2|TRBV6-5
TGTGCCAGCAGTTCCACAGGGTATGGCTACACCTTC
CASSSTGYGYTF
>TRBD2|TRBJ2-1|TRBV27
TGTGCCAGCAGACTAGCGGGGGATAGCTCCTACAATGAGCAGTTCTTC
CASRLAGDSSYNEQFF
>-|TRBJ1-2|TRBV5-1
TGCGCCAGCAGCTTGGTAGAGGGATTAAACGGCTACACCTTC
CASSLVEGLNGYTF
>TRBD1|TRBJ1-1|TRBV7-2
TGTGCCAGCAGCTTGGACAGGGGGGGAGCTTTCTTT
CASSLDRGGAFF
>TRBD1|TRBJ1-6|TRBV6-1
TGTGCCAGCAGTGCCGGGACAGGGGCGGATTCACCCCTCCACTTT
CASSAGTGADSPLHF